The 19 T cell receptor beta chains listed next were all sequenced from one sample in a study of neoadjuvant anti-PD-1 for oral cavity cancer. TCRdb's table, derived via immunoSEQ multiplex PCR, lists solely in-frame clones and lacks some. This sample has under 85,000 clones; 70% to 85% occur once, and the top ten carry 3% to 3.5%. The source material was PBMCs, sampled before nivolumab (anti-PD-1) treatment. Source of these receptors: a person between 35 and 79 years old with oral cavity squamous cell carcinoma.

The rearrangement uses TRBV5-5 and TRBJ1-1; 7 nucleotides align to TRBD1. Germline V gene data show CDR1 as SGHKS and CDR2 as YYEKEE (reference sequence). V trimming: 5 bases; J trimming: 1 base; junction bases outside the gene matches: 2. The CDR3 contains 13 residues. CDR3 region: CASSWDRNTEAFF. CDR3 nucleotide sequence: TGTGCCAGCAGTTGGGACAGGAACACTGAAGCTTTCTTT.

The chain uses TRBV6-6 and TRBJ2-7; TRBD2 might be the D (5 bases). The CDR3 totals 14 residues. Germline assignment: CDR1 MNHNY and CDR2 SVGAGI (reference sequence). The V and J ends lost 7 bases and 1 base respectively, with 14 bases between them. The CDR3 sequence: CASTKEAPSYEQYF. The DNA of the CDR3 is TGTGCCAGCACCAAGGAGGCGCCTTCCTACGAGCAGTACTTC.

The V and J genes are TRBV11-2 and TRBJ1-5; perhaps TRBD1 as D (5 bases). The CDR3 runs to 14 residues. Trimming pared 2 bases from V and 4 bases from J, leaving 9 bases between. Germline CDR1 reads SGHAT; CDR2 reads FQNNGV. The CDR3 nucleotides read TGTGCCAGCAGCTTAAGGGGTTCAAATCAGCCCCAGCATTTT. Its protein is CASSLRGSNQPQHF. Full variable domain (outside the CDR3, taken from reference TRBV11-2 and TRBJ1-5): EAGVAQSPRYKIIEKRQSVAFWCNPISGHATLYWYQQILGQGPKLLIQFQNNGVVDDSQLPKDRFSAERLKGVDSTLKIQPAKLEDSAVYLCASSLRGSNQPQHFGDGTRLSIL.

This sequence joins TRBV9 and TRBJ2-3; D call uncertain. The germline V gene encodes CDR1 SGDLS and CDR2 YYNGEE. This CDR3 is built from 15 residues. V dropped 0 bases and J dropped 0 bases, with 8 bases sitting between them. The CDR3 sequence is CASSVAAVSTDTQYF. Written as DNA, the CDR3 is TGTGCCAGCAGCGTAGCTGCTGTTAGCACAGATACGCAGTATTTT.

V and J are TRBV30 and TRBJ2-2, with TRBD2 matching 7 bases. V shed 4 bases and J 5 bases; nucleotides not matched to a gene: 10. The CDR3 runs to 15 residues. Germline V gives CDR1 GTSNPN, CDR2 SVGIG (reference sequence). The chain's CDR3 is CAWNLAGVGTGELFF. The DNA of the CDR3 is TGTGCCTGGAATTTGGCGGGAGTTGGGACCGGGGAGCTGTTTTTT.

This clone was observed a handful of times. The V call is TRBV9, the J call TRBJ2-2; D is possibly TRBD2 (6 bases). The CDR3 runs 16 residues. V was shortened by 4 bases and J by 0 bases, with 13 bases between the two germline ends. The V gene's germline CDR1 is SGDLS and CDR2 YYNGEE. CDR3 protein: CASSQTGLSNTGELFF. The CDR3 coding sequence is TGTGCCAGCAGCCAGACGGGACTGTCGAACACCGGGGAGCTGTTTTTT.

The V gene is TRBV13, the J gene TRBJ2-2; 10 bases match TRBD2. CDR1 and CDR2 from the germline V gene are PRHDT and FYEKMQ (reference sequence). This CDR3 has 14 amino acids. V dropped 5 bases and J dropped 7; count of bases not matched to a gene: 4. This CDR3 is CASSTLAGIGELFF. The CDR3, as DNA: TGTGCCAGCAGCACACTAGCGGGAATCGGGGAGCTGTTTTTT.

This clone was recorded once. The rearrangement links TRBV10-3 to TRBJ2-7; tentatively, D is TRBD1 or TRBD2 (5 bases each). CDR1 ENHRY and CDR2 SYGVKD come from the germline V gene. V lost 3 bases to trimming and J lost 5 bases, with 14 bases between them. The CDR3 length is 14 residues. CDR3 sequence reads: CAISEGGQFHEQYF. In nucleotides, the CDR3 is TGTGCCATCAGTGAAGGAGGACAATTCCACGAGCAGTACTTC.

V is TRBV2 and J is TRBJ2-5, with 7 nucleotides matching TRBD2. This CDR3 has 15 residues. J was trimmed by 2 bases and V by 4 bases; bases with no gene match: 7. From germline, CDR1 is SNHLY and CDR2 FYNNEI. The CDR3 sequence: CASSGGAGLQETQYF. The DNA for the CDR3 is TGTGCCAGCAGTGGGGGAGCGGGGCTACAAGAGACCCAGTACTTC.

The chain recombines TRBV28 with TRBJ1-5; the D gene is possibly TRBD1 (5 bases). Trimming stripped 6 bases from V and 2 bases from J, with 17 bases between. The germline V gene encodes CDR1 MDHEN and CDR2 SYDVKM. The CDR3 totals 16 residues. CDR3 nucleotides: TGTGCCAGCAGCCCTCTGGGGCAAGGTCGCAATCAGCCCCAGCATTTT. Its protein is CASSPLGQGRNQPQHF. The complete variable domain, with remaining parts taken from reference TRBV28 and TRBJ1-5, reads DVKVTQSSRYLVKRTGEKVFLECVQDMDHENMFWYRQDPGLGLRLIYFSYDVKMKEKGDIPEGYSVSREKKERFSLILESASTNQTSMYLCASSPLGQGRNQPQHFGDGTRLSIL.

This clone came up once. V and J are TRBV7-3 and TRBJ1-1; D not resolved. In germline, CDR1 is SGHTA, CDR2 FQGTGA. Trimming left V 5 bases short and J 1 base short, with 11 bases between. This CDR3 spans 14 amino acids. The CDR3 region has the DNA TGTGCCAGCAGCCCTAGCAAAGAGAACACTGAAGCTTTCTTT. As protein: CASSPSKENTEAFF.

The chain is built from TRBV6-1 and TRBJ2-3; 12 bases line up with TRBD2. Germline assignment: CDR1 MNHNS and CDR2 SASEGT. J gave up 4 bases and V 1 base, and 6 bases lay outside the gene matches. The CDR3 runs to 17 residues. CDR3 region: CASSEDTSGRIADTQYF. As DNA, the CDR3 is TGTGCCAGCAGTGAAGACACTAGCGGGAGGATTGCAGATACGCAGTATTTT.

The chain is built from TRBV5-1 and TRBJ2-7; D perhaps matches TRBD1 (6 bases). The CDR3 length is 14 residues. Germline CDR1 SGHRS, CDR2 YFSETQ. V was trimmed by 3 bases and J by 3 bases, leaving 13 bases between them. The CDR3 bases are TGCGCCAGCAGCTACCTGACGACAGGCTACGAGCAGTACTTC. Its translation: CASSYLTTGYEQYF.

In its sample, this clone was seen a few times. The genes are TRBV19 and TRBJ1-1; D not certain. Germline CDR1 is LNHDA and CDR2 is SQIVND (reference sequence). Deletions cut 6 bases from V and 1 base from J, with 9 bases between. This CDR3 spans 13 amino acids. Here the CDR3 DNA reads TGTGCCAGTAGGACACGGAGGAACACTGAAGCTTTCTTT. This gives the protein CASRTRRNTEAFF.

The chain combines TRBV7-9 with TRBJ2-5; TRBD2 is a possible D gene (6 bases). CDR3 length equals 15 residues. Germline assignment: CDR1 SEHNR and CDR2 FQNEAQ (reference sequence). Trimming cost V 1 base and J 5 bases, with 14 bases left between them. The CDR3 region has the DNA TGTGCCAGCAGCTTAGTCGAGATGGAGGGGGAGACCCAGTACTTC. Its translation: CASSLVEMEGETQYF.

This chain joins TRBV11-3 and TRBJ2-3, with TRBD2 matching 7 bases. CDR3 size: 14 residues. Looked up from germline, CDR1 is SGHNT and CDR2 is YENEEA. V dropped 3 bases and J dropped 1; count of bases not matched to a gene: 1. CDR3 in DNA: TGTGCCAGCAGCTTGGGGGGGGGCACAGATACGCAGTATTTT. Amino acid sequence: CASSLGGGTDTQYF. Complete variable domain (other parts from reference TRBV11-3 and TRBJ2-3): EAGVVQSPRYKIIEKKQPVAFWCNPISGHNTLYWYLQNLGQGPELLIRYENEEAVDDSQLPKDRFSAERLKGVDSTLKIQPAELGDSAVYLCASSLGGGTDTQYFGPGTRLTVL.

This chain joins TRBV7-3 and TRBJ2-1; 8 nucleotides align to TRBD2. Germline V gene lookup returns CDR1 SGHTA and CDR2 FQGTGA. V trimming: 4 bases; J trimming: 5 bases; junction bases outside the gene matches: 10. The length of the CDR3 is 16 residues. The CDR3 DNA follows: TGTGCCAGCAGCTCAAAGCCGGGAGGGTGGGACAATGAGCAGTTCTTC. Encoded protein: CASSSKPGGWDNEQFF.

This clone was picked up many times. J is TRBJ1-5 and V is TRBV2; possibly TRBD1 for D (5 bases). Deletions cut 0 bases from V and 7 bases from J, with 16 bases between. This CDR3 has 16 amino acids. Germline V gene lookup returns CDR1 SNHLY and CDR2 FYNNEI. CDR3 amino acids: CASSEAGQGYGQPQHF. The CDR3 nucleotides are TGTGCCAGCAGTGAAGCCGGGCAGGGCTATGGACAGCCCCAGCATTTT.

The rearrangement links TRBV6-5 to TRBJ2-3, with D maybe TRBD2 (6 bases). CDR1 is MNHEY, CDR2 SVGAGI, per germline. Trimming cost V 5 bases and J 4 bases, with 10 bases left between them. There are 13 residues in the CDR3. CDR3 residues: CASSPRGADTQYF. The CDR3, as DNA: TGTGCCAGCAGTCCCCGCGGGGCAGATACGCAGTATTTT.